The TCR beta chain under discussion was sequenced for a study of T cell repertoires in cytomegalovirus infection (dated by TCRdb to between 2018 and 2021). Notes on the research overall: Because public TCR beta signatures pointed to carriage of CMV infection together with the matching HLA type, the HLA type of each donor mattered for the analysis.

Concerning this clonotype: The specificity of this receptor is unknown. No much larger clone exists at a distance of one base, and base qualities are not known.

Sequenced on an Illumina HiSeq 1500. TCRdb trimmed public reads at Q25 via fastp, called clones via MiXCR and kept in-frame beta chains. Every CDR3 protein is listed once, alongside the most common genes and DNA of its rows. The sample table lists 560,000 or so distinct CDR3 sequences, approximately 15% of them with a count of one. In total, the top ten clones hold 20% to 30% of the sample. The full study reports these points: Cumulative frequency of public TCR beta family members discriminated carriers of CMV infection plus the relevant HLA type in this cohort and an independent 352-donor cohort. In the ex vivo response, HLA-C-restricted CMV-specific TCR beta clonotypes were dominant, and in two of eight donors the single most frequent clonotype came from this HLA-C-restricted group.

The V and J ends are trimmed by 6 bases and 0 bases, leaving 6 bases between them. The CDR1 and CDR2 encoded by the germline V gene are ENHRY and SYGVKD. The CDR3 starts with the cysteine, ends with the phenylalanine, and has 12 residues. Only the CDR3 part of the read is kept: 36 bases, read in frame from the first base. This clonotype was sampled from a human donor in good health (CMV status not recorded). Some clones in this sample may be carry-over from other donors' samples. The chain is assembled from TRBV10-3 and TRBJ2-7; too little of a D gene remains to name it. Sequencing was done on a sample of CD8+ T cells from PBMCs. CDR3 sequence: CAIRDDSYEQYF. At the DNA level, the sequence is TGTGCCATCAGGGACGACTCCTACGAGCAGTACTTC.